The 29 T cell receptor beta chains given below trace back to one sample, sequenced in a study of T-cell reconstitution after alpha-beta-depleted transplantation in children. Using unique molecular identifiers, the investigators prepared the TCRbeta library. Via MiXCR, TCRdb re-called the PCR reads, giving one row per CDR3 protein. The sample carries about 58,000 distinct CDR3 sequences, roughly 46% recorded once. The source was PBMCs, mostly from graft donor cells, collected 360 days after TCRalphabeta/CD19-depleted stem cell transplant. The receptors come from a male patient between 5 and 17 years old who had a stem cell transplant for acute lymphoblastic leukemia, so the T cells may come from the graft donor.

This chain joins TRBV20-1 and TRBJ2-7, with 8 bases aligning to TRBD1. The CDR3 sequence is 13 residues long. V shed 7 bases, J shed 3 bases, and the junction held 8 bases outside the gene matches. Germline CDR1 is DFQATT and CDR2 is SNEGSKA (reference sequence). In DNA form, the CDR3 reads TGCAGTGTTCCAAGGACAGGGATCTACGAGCAGTACTTC. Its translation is CSVPRTGIYEQYF.

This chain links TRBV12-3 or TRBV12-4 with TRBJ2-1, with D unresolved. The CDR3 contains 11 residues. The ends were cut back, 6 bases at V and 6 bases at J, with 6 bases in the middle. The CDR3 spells CASSPVNEQFF. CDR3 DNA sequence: TGTGCCAGCAGCCCCGTCAATGAGCAGTTCTTC.

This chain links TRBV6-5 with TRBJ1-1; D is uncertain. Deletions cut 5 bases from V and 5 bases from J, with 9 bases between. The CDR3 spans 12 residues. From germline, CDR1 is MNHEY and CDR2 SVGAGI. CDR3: CASSHRRTEAFF. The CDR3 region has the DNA TGTGCCAGCAGTCACCGTCGGACTGAAGCTTTCTTT.

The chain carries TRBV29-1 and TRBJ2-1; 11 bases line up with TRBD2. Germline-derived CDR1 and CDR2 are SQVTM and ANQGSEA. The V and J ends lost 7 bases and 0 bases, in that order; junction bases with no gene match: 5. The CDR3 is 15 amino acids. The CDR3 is CSGSGGESSYNEQFF. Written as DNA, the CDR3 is TGCAGCGGTAGCGGGGGGGAGAGCTCCTACAATGAGCAGTTCTTC.

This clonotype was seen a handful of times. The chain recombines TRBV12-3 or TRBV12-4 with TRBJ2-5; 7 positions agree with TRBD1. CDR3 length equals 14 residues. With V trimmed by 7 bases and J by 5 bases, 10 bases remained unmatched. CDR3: CASNLQGWDETQYF. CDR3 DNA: TGTGCCAGCAACTTACAGGGGTGGGACGAGACCCAGTACTTC.

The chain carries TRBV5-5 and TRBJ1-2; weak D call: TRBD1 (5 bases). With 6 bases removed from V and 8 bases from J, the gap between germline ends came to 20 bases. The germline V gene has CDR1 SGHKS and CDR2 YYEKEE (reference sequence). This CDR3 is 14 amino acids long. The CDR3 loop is CASITAGSRQGYTF. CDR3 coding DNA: TGTGCCAGCATAACGGCCGGTTCCAGACAGGGCTACACCTTC.

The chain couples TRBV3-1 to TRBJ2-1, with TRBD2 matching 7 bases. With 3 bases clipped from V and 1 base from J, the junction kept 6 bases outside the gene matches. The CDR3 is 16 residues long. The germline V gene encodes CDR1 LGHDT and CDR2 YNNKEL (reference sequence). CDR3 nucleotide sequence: TGTGCCAGCAGCCACGCGACTAGCTTTTCCTACAATGAGCAGTTCTTC. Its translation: CASSHATSFSYNEQFF.

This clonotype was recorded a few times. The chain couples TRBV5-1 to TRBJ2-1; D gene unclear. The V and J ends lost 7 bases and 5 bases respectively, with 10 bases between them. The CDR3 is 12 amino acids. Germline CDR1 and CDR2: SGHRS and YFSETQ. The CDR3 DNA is TGCGCCAGCCGTCTCCCCCACAATGAGCAGTTCTTC. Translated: CASRLPHNEQFF.

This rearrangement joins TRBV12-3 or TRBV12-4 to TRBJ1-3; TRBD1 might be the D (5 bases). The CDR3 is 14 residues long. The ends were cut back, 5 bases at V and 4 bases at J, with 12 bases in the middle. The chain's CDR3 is CASSPDSTGNTIYF. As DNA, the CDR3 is TGTGCCAGCAGTCCAGACAGTACCGGAAACACCATATATTTT.

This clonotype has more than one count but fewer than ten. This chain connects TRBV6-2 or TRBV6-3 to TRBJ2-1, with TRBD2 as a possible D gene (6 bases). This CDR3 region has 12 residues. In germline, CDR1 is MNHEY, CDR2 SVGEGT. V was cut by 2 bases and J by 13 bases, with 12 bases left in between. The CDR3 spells CASSYRDSPQFF. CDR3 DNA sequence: TGTGCCAGCAGTTACAGGGACTCCCCCCAGTTCTTC.

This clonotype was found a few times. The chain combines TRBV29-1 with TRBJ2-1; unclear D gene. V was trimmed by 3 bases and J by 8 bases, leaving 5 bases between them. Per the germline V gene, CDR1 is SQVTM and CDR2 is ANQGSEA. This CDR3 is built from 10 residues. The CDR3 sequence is CSVEEHEQFF. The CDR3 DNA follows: TGCAGCGTTGAGGAGCATGAGCAGTTCTTC.

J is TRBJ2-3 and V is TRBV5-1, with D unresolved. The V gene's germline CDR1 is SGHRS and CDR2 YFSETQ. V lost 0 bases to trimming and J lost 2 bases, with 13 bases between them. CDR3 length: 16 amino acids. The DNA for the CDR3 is TGCGCCAGCAGCTTGGACTCAAGTTATCCCACAGATACGCAGTATTTT. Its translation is CASSLDSSYPTDTQYF.

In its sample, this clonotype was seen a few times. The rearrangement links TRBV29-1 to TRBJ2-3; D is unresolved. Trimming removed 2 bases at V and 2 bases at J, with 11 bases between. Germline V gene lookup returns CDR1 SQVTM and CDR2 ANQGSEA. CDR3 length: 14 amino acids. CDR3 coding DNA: TGCAGCGTTGAAAGTTGGAAGGACACAGATACGCAGTATTTT. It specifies CSVESWKDTDTQYF.

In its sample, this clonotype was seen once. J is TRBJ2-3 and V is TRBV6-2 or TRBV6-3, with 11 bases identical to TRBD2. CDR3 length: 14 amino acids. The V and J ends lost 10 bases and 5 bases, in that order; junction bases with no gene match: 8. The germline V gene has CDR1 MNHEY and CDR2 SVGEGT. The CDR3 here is CATILSGGEDTQYF. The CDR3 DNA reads TGTGCCACCATCCTTAGCGGGGGGGAAGATACGCAGTATTTT.

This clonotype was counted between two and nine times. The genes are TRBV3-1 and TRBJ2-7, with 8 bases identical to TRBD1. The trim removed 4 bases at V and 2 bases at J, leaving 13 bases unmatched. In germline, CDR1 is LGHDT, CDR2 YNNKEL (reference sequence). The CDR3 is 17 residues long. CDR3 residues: CASSPPQLDRDTYEQYF. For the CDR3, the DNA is TGTGCCAGCAGCCCCCCTCAGTTGGACAGGGACACCTACGAGCAGTACTTC.

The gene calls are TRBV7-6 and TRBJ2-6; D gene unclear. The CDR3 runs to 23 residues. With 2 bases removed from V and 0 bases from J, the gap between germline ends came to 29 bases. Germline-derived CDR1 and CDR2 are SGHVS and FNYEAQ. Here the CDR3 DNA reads TGTGCCAGCAGCTTACCCGGGCCCCAAGGAGACACGTCCCCCAGCTCTGGGGCCAACGTCCTGACTTTC. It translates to CASSLPGPQGDTSPSSGANVLTF.

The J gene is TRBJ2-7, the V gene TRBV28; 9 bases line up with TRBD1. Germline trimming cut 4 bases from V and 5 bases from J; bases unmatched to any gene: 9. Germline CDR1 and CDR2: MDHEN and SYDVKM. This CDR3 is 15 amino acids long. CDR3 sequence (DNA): TGTGCCAGCAGTTCTCCGGGACAGGGTACGAACGAGCAGTACTTC. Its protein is CASSSPGQGTNEQYF.

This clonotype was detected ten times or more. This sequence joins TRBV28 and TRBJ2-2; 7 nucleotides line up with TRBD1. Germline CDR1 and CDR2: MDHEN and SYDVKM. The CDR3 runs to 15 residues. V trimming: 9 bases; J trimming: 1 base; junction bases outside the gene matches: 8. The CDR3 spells CASLTGLVNTGELFF. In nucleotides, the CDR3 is TGTGCCAGTCTGACAGGGCTTGTGAACACCGGGGAGCTGTTTTTT.

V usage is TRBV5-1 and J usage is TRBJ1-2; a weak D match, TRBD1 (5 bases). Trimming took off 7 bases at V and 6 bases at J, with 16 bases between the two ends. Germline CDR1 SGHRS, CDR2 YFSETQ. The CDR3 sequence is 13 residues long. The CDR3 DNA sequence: TGCGCCAGCCACGCGGGGGTACAACATGGCTACACCTTC. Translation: CASHAGVQHGYTF.

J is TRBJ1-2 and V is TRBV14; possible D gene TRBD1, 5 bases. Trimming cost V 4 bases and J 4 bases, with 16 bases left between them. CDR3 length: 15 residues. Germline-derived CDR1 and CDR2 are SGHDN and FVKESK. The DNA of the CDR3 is TGTGCCAGCAGCCCGGTTGGGGACGGAGTCTATGGCTACACCTTC. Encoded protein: CASSPVGDGVYGYTF.

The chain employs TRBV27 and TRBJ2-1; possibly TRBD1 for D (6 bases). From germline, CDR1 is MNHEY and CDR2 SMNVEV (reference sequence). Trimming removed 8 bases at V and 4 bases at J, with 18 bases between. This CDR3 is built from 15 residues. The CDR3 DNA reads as TGTGCCAGCTCTCCCGGGGCTAGGGGGTACAATGAGCAGTTCTTC. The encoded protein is CASSPGARGYNEQFF.

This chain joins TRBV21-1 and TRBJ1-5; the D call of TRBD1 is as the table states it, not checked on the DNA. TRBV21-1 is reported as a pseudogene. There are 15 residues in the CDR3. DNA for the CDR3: TGTGCCAGCAGCAAAGAGGACAGGGTGAGTCAGCCCCAGCATTTT. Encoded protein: CASSKEDRVSQPQHF.

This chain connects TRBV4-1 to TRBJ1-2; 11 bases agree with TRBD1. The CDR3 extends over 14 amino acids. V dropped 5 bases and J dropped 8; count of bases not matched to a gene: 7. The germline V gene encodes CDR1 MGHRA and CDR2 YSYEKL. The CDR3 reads CASSEDRGLWGYTF. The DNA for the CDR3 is TGCGCCAGCAGCGAGGACAGGGGGCTGTGGGGCTACACCTTC.

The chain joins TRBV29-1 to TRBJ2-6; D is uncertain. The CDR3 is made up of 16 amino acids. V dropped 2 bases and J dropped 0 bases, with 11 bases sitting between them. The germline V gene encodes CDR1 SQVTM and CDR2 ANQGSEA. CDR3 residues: CSVEIQESSGANVLTF. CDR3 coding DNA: TGCAGCGTTGAAATTCAGGAGAGCTCTGGGGCCAACGTCCTGACTTTC.

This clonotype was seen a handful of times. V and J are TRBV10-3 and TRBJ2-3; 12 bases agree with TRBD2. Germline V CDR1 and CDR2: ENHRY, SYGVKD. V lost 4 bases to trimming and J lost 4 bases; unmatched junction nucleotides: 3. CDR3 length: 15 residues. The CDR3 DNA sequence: TGTGCCATCAGTGCTAGCGGGAGGGTCCCAGATACGCAGTATTTT. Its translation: CAISASGRVPDTQYF.

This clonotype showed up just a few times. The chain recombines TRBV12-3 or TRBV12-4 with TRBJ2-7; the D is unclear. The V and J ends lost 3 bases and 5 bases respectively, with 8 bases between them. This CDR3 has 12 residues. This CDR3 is CASSLSSHEQYF. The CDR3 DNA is TGTGCCAGCAGTTTGAGCAGTCACGAGCAGTACTTC.

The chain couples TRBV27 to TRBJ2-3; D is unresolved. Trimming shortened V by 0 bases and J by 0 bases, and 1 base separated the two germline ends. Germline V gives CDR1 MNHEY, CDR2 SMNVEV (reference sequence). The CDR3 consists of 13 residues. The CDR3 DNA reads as TGTGCCAGCAGTTTATCTAGCACAGATACGCAGTATTTT. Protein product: CASSLSSTDTQYF.

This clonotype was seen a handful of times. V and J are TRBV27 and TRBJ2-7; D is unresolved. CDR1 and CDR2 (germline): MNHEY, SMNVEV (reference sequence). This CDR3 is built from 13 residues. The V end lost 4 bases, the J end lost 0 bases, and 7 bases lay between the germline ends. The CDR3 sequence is CASSSGVSYEQYF. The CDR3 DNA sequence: TGTGCCAGCAGTTCGGGCGTCTCCTACGAGCAGTACTTC.

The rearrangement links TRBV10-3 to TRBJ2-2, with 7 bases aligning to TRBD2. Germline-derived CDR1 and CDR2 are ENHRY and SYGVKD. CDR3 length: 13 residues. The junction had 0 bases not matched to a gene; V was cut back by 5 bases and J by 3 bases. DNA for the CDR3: TGTGCCATCAGTCGGGGGGACACCGGGGAGCTGTTTTTT. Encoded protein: CAISRGDTGELFF.